The 9 T cell receptor beta chains given below trace back to one sample, sequenced in a study of blood T cell repertoires in COVID-19. TCRdb keeps only in-frame clones here, not all; method: immunoSEQ multiplex PCR. The table lists 110,000 to 150,000 clones, approximately 86% of them singletons. Sequences were obtained from peripheral blood. All receptors derive from a human donor in a cohort sampled during active COVID-19.

The rearrangement joins TRBV5-1 to TRBJ2-1, with 7 bases matching TRBD1. V lost 0 bases and J lost 6; bases outside the gene matches: 6. The length of the CDR3 is 15 residues. Germline V lookup: CDR1 SGHRS, CDR2 YFSETQ. The chain's CDR3 is CASSLGTGALNEQFF. In DNA form, the CDR3 reads TGCGCCAGCAGCTTGGGGACAGGAGCCCTCAATGAGCAGTTCTTC.

This clone has a handful of counts. The CDR3: CATSETGDTGELFF. In DNA, the CDR3 is TGTGCCACCAGCGAAACAGGGGACACCGGGGAGCTGTTTTTT. This chain joins TRBV15 and TRBJ2-2; the match to TRBD1 covers 7 bases. Germline V gene lookup returns CDR1 LNHNV and CDR2 YYDKDF (reference sequence). The CDR3 totals 14 residues. With V trimmed by 5 bases and J by 3 bases, 3 bases remained unmatched.

The V gene is TRBV5-1, the J gene TRBJ1-2, with 8 bases identical to TRBD1. V was pared by 3 bases and J by 5 bases, with 18 bases of the junction left unmatched. Germline V CDR1 and CDR2: SGHRS, YFSETQ. The CDR3 totals 18 residues. In DNA form, the CDR3 reads TGCGCCAGCAGCTCGACGGGACAGGCCGGCCCTCCGACGTATGGCTACACCTTC. Its protein product is CASSSTGQAGPPTYGYTF.

V usage is TRBV2 and J usage is TRBJ2-5, with 11 nucleotides matching TRBD2. With V trimmed by 7 bases and J by 7 bases, 5 bases remained unmatched. Germline V gene lookup returns CDR1 SNHLY and CDR2 FYNNEI. The length of the CDR3 is 13 residues. CDR3: CASNIAGGVTQYF. CDR3 in DNA: TGTGCCAGCAATATAGCGGGGGGGGTGACCCAGTACTTC.

This chain links TRBV11-2 with TRBJ2-1, with 8 bases aligning to TRBD2. Looked up from germline, CDR1 is SGHAT and CDR2 is FQNNGV. There are 16 residues in the CDR3. The trim removed 0 bases at V and 8 bases at J, leaving 9 bases unmatched. CDR3 sequence: CASSLESREAWDEQFF. CDR3 in DNA: TGTGCCAGCAGCTTAGAGTCGCGGGAGGCCTGGGATGAGCAGTTCTTC.

The DNA of the CDR3 is TGCAGCACACCAGGAGTAGGTCTGCTCGGGACTAATGAGCAGTTCTTC. It is translated as CSTPGVGLLGTNEQFF. This rearrangement joins TRBV29-1 to TRBJ2-1; maybe TRBD2 (6 bases). Trimming took 8 bases from V and 7 from J, leaving 27 bases between them. The CDR3 sequence is 16 residues long. Looked up from germline, CDR1 is SQVTM and CDR2 is ANQGSEA.

V is TRBV7-9 and J is TRBJ2-5; the match to TRBD1 covers 10 bases. The V gene's germline CDR1 is SEHNR and CDR2 FQNEAQ (reference sequence). The V gene end was trimmed by 1 base and the J gene end by 0 bases; junction bases not matched to a gene: 8. The CDR3 totals 18 residues. The CDR3 DNA is TGTGCCAGCAGCTTAGAACGGACAGGGGGATTGTACCAAGAGACCCAGTACTTC. As protein: CASSLERTGGLYQETQYF.

The chain couples TRBV2 to TRBJ1-4; 12 positions agree with TRBD1. Trimming removed 7 bases from V and 4 bases from J; junction bases left unmatched: 4. This CDR3 has 15 residues. Germline loops: CDR1 SNHLY, CDR2 FYNNEI. DNA for the CDR3: TGTGCCAGCACGGGACAGGGGGCGAATAATGAAAAACTGTTTTTT. This sequence encodes CASTGQGANNEKLFF.

The V and J genes are TRBV7-2 and TRBJ2-7; 7 bases agree with TRBD2. The J segment lost 5 bases and the V segment lost 3 bases, leaving 13 bases of the junction unmatched. Germline lookup yields CDR1 SGHTA and CDR2 FQGNSA. CDR3 length: 16 amino acids. The DNA of the CDR3 is TGTGCCAGCAGCTTTAGCAAGGGAGGGCCAATCCACGAGCAGTACTTC. Residues: CASSFSKGGPIHEQYF. Full variable domain (remainder filled in from reference TRBV7-2 and TRBJ2-7): GAGVSQSPSNKVTEKGKDVELRCDPISGHTALYWYRQSLGQGLEFLIYFQGNSAPDKSGLPSDRFSAERTGGSVSTLTIQRTQQEDSAVYLCASSFSKGGPIHEQYFGPGTRLTVT.